This T cell receptor beta chain was sequenced in a study of healthy donors' naive CD4 and CD8 T cells. CDR1 SQVTM and CDR2 ANQGSEA come from the germline V gene. CDR3 length equals 12 residues. V trimming: 7 bases; J trimming: 5 bases; junction bases outside the gene matches: 7. A linear amplification protocol produced the TCR libraries from approximately 460 ng of total RNA. TCRdb fed the reads into MiXCR, producing one record per CDR3 protein. Of around 200,000 distinct CDR3 sequences in the sample, nearly 75% were seen once. The chain is built from TRBV29-1 and TRBJ1-1, with 7 bases matching TRBD1. This receptor was obtained from a pool of human donors in good health; the sample pools cells from several healthy donors. Sequencing was performed on naive CD4+ and CD8+ T cells sorted from blood, pooled from several donors. Here the CDR3 DNA reads TGCAGCGCCAGACAGGGAAGTACTGAAGCTTTCTTT. It translates to CSARQGSTEAFF.